This is a list of T cell receptor beta chains from one sample in a study of blood T cell repertoires in COVID-19. Sequenced by immunoSEQ multiplex PCR; TCRdb stores in-frame clones only, minus some. Here the sample spans under 130,000 clones, 84% being singletons. Sequencing was done on a sample of peripheral blood. These receptor sequences come from a human donor in a cohort sampled during active or convalescent COVID-19. Both conserved end residues are part of each CDR3. D genes are given only for firm matches. Clone size is stated in some rows and not others, as once, few, many or a class when expanded.

>TRBJ1-1|NA|NA|TRBV5-8
TGTGCCAGCAGCATACCCAGGGGATACACTGAAGCTTTCTTT
CASSIPRGYTEAFF
>TRBJ1-6|NA|NA|TRBV7-8
TGTGCCAGCAGCCCTCCTCAGTTCTATAATTCACCCCTCCACTTT
CASSPPQFYNSPLHF
>TRBJ2-5|once|TRBD2|TRBV13
TGTGCCAGCAGCTCCAACTCTCTACTAGCGGGGTTTGAAGAGACCCAGTACTTC
CASSSNSLLAGFEETQYF
>TRBJ2-1|once|NA|TRBV7-2
TGTGCCAGCAGTGATTTTGGGGGGTTTGGTGAGCAGTTCTTC
CASSDFGGFGEQFF
>TRBJ1-6|NA|NA|TRBV5-5
TGTGCCAGCAGCCCTAAGTTCGAAGGGAGTGGGGGAGGGAATTCACCCCTCCACTTT
CASSPKFEGSGGGNSPLHF
>TRBJ1-4|NA|NA|TRBV23-1
TGCGCCCGCGCCGAGCGGGGGGGACCGGCCGAAAAACTGTTTTTT
CARAERGGPAEKLFF
>TRBJ1-2|NA|NA|TRBV7-2
TGTGCCAGCAGCGTTCGACAGGCTAACCAAATCCTTAACTATGGCTACACCTTC
CASSVRQANQILNYGYTF
>TRBJ2-3|NA|NA|TRBV21-1
TGTGCCAGCAGCAAAGAGGAGGGACAGGGCACAGATACGCAGTATTTT
CASSKEEGQGTDTQYF
>TRBJ1-3|few|NA|TRBV4-3
TGCGCCAGCAGCCAAGATTGGTGGAGCTCTGGAAACACCATATATTTT
CASSQDWWSSGNTIYF
>TRBJ2-7|NA|NA|TRBV28
TGTGCCAGCAGTTTTGGGCTCCTTTCCTACGAGCAGTACTTC
CASSFGLLSYEQYF
>TRBJ1-5|NA|NA|TRBV7-2
TGTGCCAGCAGCCGTAACAGGGTGGGCAATCAGCCCCAGCATTTT
CASSRNRVGNQPQHF
>TRBJ2-7|few|NA|TRBV27
TGTGCCAGCAGTTATTTACAGGGTCCCTACGAGCAGTACTTC
CASSYLQGPYEQYF
>TRBJ1-2|NA|NA|TRBV5-5
TGTGCCAGCAGCTTGGCCCCAGGAGGCGCGTCTATTAACTATGGCTACACCTTC
CASSLAPGGASINYGYTF
>TRBJ2-5|NA|NA|TRBV11-3
TGTGCCAGCAGCTTAGGGGTCGGCGGTGACGTGGAAGAGACCCAGTACTTC
CASSLGVGGDVEETQYF
>TRBJ1-2|NA|NA|TRBV5-1
TGCGCCAGCAGCTCCCAGGTAGGGGACTATGGCTACACCTTC
CASSSQVGDYGYTF
>TRBJ2-3|NA|NA|TRBV6-1
TGTGCCAGCAGTGAATACGGTACGCAGTATTTT
CASSEYGTQYF
>TRBJ2-1|NA|TRBD1|TRBV3-1/TRBV3-2
TGTGCCAGCAGCCAAGATTCTGCAGGGGGCTTCAATGAGCAGTTCTTC
CASSQDSAGGFNEQFF
>TRBJ2-2|NA|TRBD2|TRBV5-6
TGTGCCAGCAGTCGTACGGGGGGAAGCGGGGAGCTGTTTTTT
CASSRTGGSGELFF
>TRBJ2-1|NA|TRBD1|TRBV10-1
TGCGCCAGCGGACAGGCCACAGACAATGAGCAGTTCTTC
CASGQATDNEQFF
>TRBJ2-2|NA|TRBD1|TRBV4-2
TGTGCCAGCAGCCAAGATTCGACAGGGGGTCCCGGGGAGCTGTTTTTT
CASSQDSTGGPGELFF
>TRBJ2-3|few|NA|TRBV9
TGTGCCAGCAGCGTAGTTGGGCGGGGAACAGATACGCAGTATTTT
CASSVVGRGTDTQYF
>TRBJ1-1|NA|NA|TRBV9
TGTGCCAGCAGCCCCTTGGGGGGAGGGACTGAAGCTTTCTTT
CASSPLGGGTEAFF
>TRBJ1-2|once|TRBD1|TRBV19
TGTGCCACGGCCACAGGGGGCAGGTCTGGCTACACCTTC
CATATGGRSGYTF
>TRBJ1-1|NA|NA|TRBV6-1
TGTGCCAGCAGTGATCGGACAGCTTTGAACACTGAAGCTTTCTTT
CASSDRTALNTEAFF
>TRBJ1-6|NA|NA|TRBV7-3
TGTGCCAGCAGCTTGAATCCTAGCTCCTATAATTCACCCCTCCACTTT
CASSLNPSSYNSPLHF
>TRBJ1-5|NA|TRBD1|TRBV19
TGTGCCAGTAGTAGGTACGTGGGACAGGGCAATCAGCCCCAGCATTTT
CASSRYVGQGNQPQHF
>TRBJ2-7|NA|NA|TRBV23-1
TGCGCCAGCAGTCAGAGGGGCAGGGGCCAGCACTTC
CASSQRGRGQHF
>TRBJ1-5|NA|NA|TRBV24-1
TGTGCCACCAGTTTGAGGTTGGGTCAGCCCCAGCATTTT
CATSLRLGQPQHF
>TRBJ1-1|once|NA|TRBV5-6
TGTGCCAGCAGCCCCCTGTCACAGGGGAACACTGAAGCTTTCTTT
CASSPLSQGNTEAFF
>TRBJ2-7|few|TRBD1|TRBV5-5
TGTGCCAGCAGTTCAGTACTCACAGGGGGCGAGCAGTACTTC
CASSSVLTGGEQYF
>TRBJ1-2|NA|TRBD1|TRBV2
TGTGCCAGCAGTAAAGACAGGGATAGAGGCTACACCTTC
CASSKDRDRGYTF
>TRBJ2-2|NA|NA|TRBV4-2
TGTGCCAGCAATGACATTAGCGGGGAGCTGTTTTTT
CASNDISGELFF
>TRBJ2-1|NA|TRBD2|TRBV11-2
TGTGCCAGCAGCACCCTGAAGGCGGGGGTGGTGCATGAGCAGTTCTTC
CASSTLKAGVVHEQFF